This TCR beta chain was recovered during a study of CD8 T cells in ankylosing spondylitis. Study observations and caveats: A TCR beta motif of roughly 8 highly homologous variants seemed to mark ankylosing spondylitis blood. Earlier literature documents some of the motif variants in reactive arthritis synovial fluid and blood.

TCRdb re-analysed the 5' RACE reads in MiXCR, keeping a single row per CDR3 protein. The table records 350,000 or so distinct CDR3 sequences, 14% to 15% of them present only once. CDR3 length: 14 amino acids. Germline CDR1 and CDR2: ENHRY and SYGVKD. Trimming took off 10 bases at V and 0 bases at J, with 12 bases between the two ends. This clonotype was detected only a few times. What it binds is not known. Sample: blood, either unsorted or a sorted T cell fraction (not recorded which). The clonotype was recovered from a male donor with ankylosing spondylitis or in good health (not recorded which). The V call is TRBV10-3, the J call TRBJ2-2; D is perhaps TRBD1 or TRBD2 (5 bases each). The CDR3 sequence is CATRGSSNTGELFF. DNA of the CDR3: TGTGCCACCCGGGGCAGTTCGAACACCGGGGAGCTGTTTTTT.